This T cell receptor (beta chain) came from a study of post-analysis software for immune sequencing data. About the study: In terms of disease course, relapsing-remitting, secondary progressive and progressive-relapsing multiple sclerosis were included.

Whole-study results and caveats: Normalized Chao1 diversity was significantly lower in multiple sclerosis patients than in controls. Clustering by F measure revealed strong co-clustering among samples prepared together in one batch.

The library was made from cDNA and included unique molecular identifiers. A population of about 0.85 to 11 million T cells gave rise to about half a million cDNA molecules. Via MiXCR, TCRdb re-called the PCR reads, giving one row per CDR3 protein. Of approximately 690,000 distinct CDR3 sequences listed, about 60% are singletons. This clonotype was counted only a few times. Its matching antigen is unknown. Sample: blood. The receptor's source is a girl aged 2 to 9 with multiple sclerosis.

The CDR3 DNA reads TGCAGTGCTAACAGGGGGACCTACGAGCAGTACTTC. Amino acid sequence: CSANRGTYEQYF. The chain is built from TRBV20-1 and TRBJ2-7; 8 nucleotides align to TRBD1. V shed 4 bases and J 2 bases; nucleotides not matched to a gene: 1. This CDR3 has 12 residues. Germline CDR1 and CDR2: DFQATT and SNEGSKA (reference sequence).